The TCR beta chain under discussion was sequenced for a study of blood T cell repertoires in COVID-19. The ends were cut back, 3 bases at V and 5 bases at J, with 13 bases in the middle. This CDR3 spans 15 amino acids. The germline V gene encodes CDR1 MNHNS and CDR2 SASEGT. Per the original methods: Reference gene primer amplification gave nucleated cell count estimates. Sequencing used immunoSEQ multiplex PCR; TCRdb keeps in-frame clones, though not all of them. From that table come the V and J calls and clone size; the DNA was used to work out D and trimming. The sample contains more than 300,000 clones, roughly 82% of which appear only once.

Sequenced input: peripheral blood. The sequence was collected from a woman aged 45-65 years with acute or convalescent COVID-19. The chain employs TRBV6-1 and TRBJ1-4; perhaps TRBD1 as D (5 bases). The CDR3 region is CASSEGGAANEKLFF. The DNA for the CDR3 is TGTGCCAGCAGTGAGGGAGGGGCAGCGAATGAAAAACTGTTTTTT.